The source of this TCR beta chain is a study of T-cell memory formation after mild COVID-19. Findings and limits, study-wide: Contracting CD4+ clones were located mainly in CM and EM, and CD8+ clones in EMRA.

This clonotype has just a few counts. Its cognate antigen is unknown. Germline CDR1 ENHRY, CDR2 SYGVKD. This CDR3 spans 16 amino acids. V lost 1 base and J lost 0, with 10 bases in between. 5'RACE primed at constant segments yielded TCR alpha and TCR beta cDNA libraries bearing sample barcodes and UMIs. Each CDR3 protein is one row after TCRdb ran MiXCR on the 5' RACE reads. The sample carries approximately 88,000 distinct CDR3 sequences, around 25% recorded once. The sequenced material came from PBMCs or a T cell subset sorted from them (not recorded which). V is TRBV10-3 and J is TRBJ1-3; D is uncertain. This clonotype was obtained from a young man who had mild COVID-19 (a few samples of this study predate the infection). Cell type and time point are not known. The CDR3 nucleotides are TGTGCCATCAGTGAGTTGATGGGCGCCTCTGGAAACACCATATATTTT. Encoded protein: CAISELMGASGNTIYF.